A selection of T cell receptor beta chains follows, all from one sample in a study of graft-versus-host responses after intestinal transplantation. The assay was immunoSEQ multiplex PCR, and TCRdb's table has in-frame clones only and misses some. This table has tens of thousands of clones, roughly 94% appearing once. Their target antigens are unknown. The sequencing here drew on unstimulated CD4+ T cells sorted from spleen or lymph node cells, taken before transplant. The receptors here all came from a human donor who was the organ donor for an intestinal transplant. Each CDR3 is given with its conserved first and last residue. D genes are given only for firm matches. Clone size is shown for a subset of rows, as once, few, many or a class of expanded clone.

>-|TRBJ2-2|TRBD1|TRBV5-1
TGCGCCAGCAGGGACAGGGACACCGGGGAGCTGTTTTTT
CASRDRDTGELFF
>-|TRBJ1-5|-|TRBV7-2
TGTGCCAGCAGCAATGTGCAGGGGAATCAGCCCCAGCATTTT
CASSNVQGNQPQHF
>-|TRBJ2-7|-|TRBV5-6
TGTGCCAGCAGCTTCCCCCAACAAGCGGCATACGAGCAGTACTTC
CASSFPQQAAYEQYF
>-|TRBJ2-1|TRBD1|TRBV6-5
TGTGCCAGCAGTTCCCACGGGACAGGGAAATACAATGAGCAGTTCTTC
CASSSHGTGKYNEQFF
>-|TRBJ2-2|TRBD2|TRBV6-1
TGTGCCAGCAGACCCGGGGGGGGGCGCGCCGGGGAGCTGTTTTTT
CASRPGGGRAGELFF
>-|TRBJ1-1|TRBD1|TRBV19
TGTGCCAGTAGCGGAGGGGGCGGGGGTGGCGCAGCTTTCTTT
CASSGGGGGGAAFF
>-|TRBJ2-2|-|TRBV5-4
TGTGCCAGCAGCTTCGTACGGGACACCGGGGAGCTGTTTTTT
CASSFVRDTGELFF
>-|TRBJ1-2|-|TRBV7-2
TGTGCCAGCAGGCGGACTTTGAACTATGGCTACACCTTC
CASRRTLNYGYTF
>-|TRBJ2-3|-|TRBV19
TGTGCCAGTAGACGGGGGGCGAGAGATACGCAGTATTTT
CASRRGARDTQYF
>-|TRBJ1-1|-|TRBV27
TGTGCCAGCAGTCTGACCCCACCGAGTAACACTGAAGCTTTCTTT
CASSLTPPSNTEAFF
>-|TRBJ1-1|-|TRBV4-3
TGCGCCAGCAGCCAAGAAAGGGCATGGACTGAAGCTTTCTTT
CASSQERAWTEAFF
>-|TRBJ2-1|-|TRBV6-7
TGTGCCAGCACCGCGGGACGTAGGACCAACAATGAGCAGTTCTTC
CASTAGRRTNNEQFF
>-|TRBJ2-3|-|TRBV7-9
TGTGCCAGCAGCTCAGCGGGTTTCGGCACAGATACGCAGTATTTT
CASSSAGFGTDTQYF
>-|TRBJ2-2|-|TRBV4-3
TGCGCCAGCAGCCAAGACCTAGGGGCTTACCGAACCGGGGAGCTGTTTTTT
CASSQDLGAYRTGELFF
>-|TRBJ1-6|TRBD1|TRBV11-3
TGTGCCAGCAGCCCCGACAGGGGGGGTTCACCCCTCCACTTT
CASSPDRGGSPLHF
>-|TRBJ1-3|-|TRBV19
TGTGCCAGTAGCGACAGTGCCCCGAGCTCTGGAAACACCATATATTTT
CASSDSAPSSGNTIYF
>-|TRBJ2-1|TRBD2|TRBV5-8
TGTGCCAGTCGAAGGAGTAAGACTAGCGGGGGAAGCAATGAGCAGTTCTTC
CASRRSKTSGGSNEQFF
>-|TRBJ2-2|TRBD2|TRBV7-9
TGTGCCAGCAGCCGCGGACTAGCGGGGGACACCGGGGAGCTGTTTTTT
CASSRGLAGDTGELFF
>-|TRBJ2-5|TRBD2|TRBV5-1
TGCGCCAGCAGCTTAGGCCTAGCGGGGGGGACAGAGACCCAGTACTTC
CASSLGLAGGTETQYF
>-|TRBJ2-7|TRBD2|TRBV18
TGTGCCAGCTCACCACTACCGACTAGCGGGGATTCCTACGAGCAGTACTTC
CASSPLPTSGDSYEQYF
>-|TRBJ2-7|TRBD2|TRBV7-2
TGTGCCAGCAGCCTTGGACTAGCGAGCCACGAGCAGTACTTC
CASSLGLASHEQYF
>-|TRBJ1-2|TRBD1|TRBV2
TGTGCCAGCAGTGAATTGAGGGGGCCCCCGTCCAGTCATGGCTACACCTTC
CASSELRGPPSSHGYTF
>once|TRBJ1-5|-|TRBV18
TGTGCCAGCTCACGCAGGGGCGATAGCAATCAGCCCCAGCATTTT
CASSRRGDSNQPQHF
>-|TRBJ2-7|TRBD2|TRBV18
TGTGCCAGCTCCCCTGGACTAGCGGGGGGGTTTTACGAGCAGTACTTC
CASSPGLAGGFYEQYF
>-|TRBJ1-2|TRBD1|TRBV11-1
TGTGCCAGCAGCTTTGACAGGGGGGCCACCTCTGTTCCCTATGGCTACACCTTC
CASSFDRGATSVPYGYTF
>-|TRBJ2-3|-|TRBV11-2
TGTGCCAGCAGCCTAGGGGGGGGCGGAGATACGCAGTATTTT
CASSLGGGGDTQYF
>-|TRBJ1-1|-|TRBV19
TGTGCCAGTAGTATACGGACACAAACCATGAACACTGAAGCTTTCTTT
CASSIRTQTMNTEAFF
>-|TRBJ2-3|TRBD2|TRBV7-2
TGTGCCAGCAGCCCCCGGACTAGCGGGGGTTCAGATACGCAGTATTTT
CASSPRTSGGSDTQYF
>-|TRBJ1-2|TRBD1|TRBV10-3
TGTGCCATCAAAAACCGGACAGGGGGGCATGGCTACACCTTC
CAIKNRTGGHGYTF
>-|TRBJ2-7|TRBD1|TRBV28
TGTGCCAGCACCCCGACAGGGGTCTCCTACGAGCAGTACTTC
CASTPTGVSYEQYF
>-|TRBJ2-7|-|TRBV5-1
TGCGCCAGCAGCCGGGGAGGGGGCGACGAGCAGTACTTC
CASSRGGGDEQYF
>-|TRBJ2-3|TRBD2|TRBV7-6
TGTGCCAGCAGCTTAGCGGTTGCTAGCGGGGGGGACACAGATACGCAGTATTTT
CASSLAVASGGDTDTQYF
>-|TRBJ2-1|-|TRBV25-1
TGTGCCAGCAGTGACAGCTCCTACAATGAGCAGTTCTTC
CASSDSSYNEQFF
>-|TRBJ1-6|-|TRBV9
TGTGCCAGCAGCGTAGAACAGGGATCTTCACCCCTCCACTTT
CASSVEQGSSPLHF
>-|TRBJ1-6|-|TRBV5-6
TGTGCCAGCGCTGACAGGTTCGGTTCACCCCTCCACTTT
CASADRFGSPLHF
>-|TRBJ2-7|TRBD2|TRBV19
TGTGCCAGTAGTATAGATCGACTAGCGGGGGCCGAGCAGTACTTC
CASSIDRLAGAEQYF
>-|TRBJ2-1|TRBD1|TRBV19
TGTGCCAGTAGTGCTGCTGCGGGACAGGGCTCCTACAATGAGCAGTTCTTC
CASSAAAGQGSYNEQFF
>-|TRBJ2-1|-|TRBV10-3
TGTGCCATCAGTGTGCGGGGAAATGAGCAGTTCTTC
CAISVRGNEQFF
>-|TRBJ1-4|-|TRBV4-1
TGCGCCAGCAGCCAGGCTCCGACAGCAACTAATGAAAAACTGTTTTTT
CASSQAPTATNEKLFF
>-|TRBJ2-7|-|TRBV5-1
TGCGCCAGCAGCTTGAACGAGGGGGAGCAGTACTTC
CASSLNEGEQYF
>-|TRBJ2-7|-|TRBV7-2
TGTGCCAGCAGCGAAGCCAGGTCAGTAACCGAGCAGTACTTC
CASSEARSVTEQYF
>-|TRBJ2-2|-|TRBV11-2
TGTGCCAGCAGCTTAGAAGGAACTAACACCGGGGAGCTGTTTTTT
CASSLEGTNTGELFF
>-|TRBJ2-7|-|TRBV6-1
TGTGCCAGCAGTAAAAACAGGGTTAAGGACGAGCAGTACTTC
CASSKNRVKDEQYF
>-|TRBJ1-3|-|TRBV5-1
TGCGCCAGCAGCTTGGAACGGCATCCTGGAAACACCATATATTTT
CASSLERHPGNTIYF
>-|TRBJ1-1|-|TRBV18
TGTGCCAGCTCATCCGGGAACACTGAAGCTTTCTTT
CASSSGNTEAFF
>-|TRBJ1-1|-|TRBV5-6
TGTGCCAGCAGCTTGCGGGTAAACACTGAAGCTTTCTTT
CASSLRVNTEAFF
>-|TRBJ1-1|-|TRBV5-1
TGCGCCAGCAGCTCGGCGGGCCTGAGGGCTGAAGCTTTCTTT
CASSSAGLRAEAFF
>-|TRBJ1-5|TRBD1|TRBV6-1
TGTGCCAGCAGTGAAATGGACAGGGGCAATCAGCCCCAGCATTTT
CASSEMDRGNQPQHF
>-|TRBJ1-5|TRBD1|TRBV28
TGTGCCAGCAGGACAGGGGGCAATCAGCCCCAGCATTTT
CASRTGGNQPQHF
>-|TRBJ1-2|-|TRBV5-4
TGTGCCAGCAGCTTTTCTGGGGCAGGGGGCTACACCTTC
CASSFSGAGGYTF
>-|TRBJ2-7|TRBD1|TRBV6-1
TGTGCCAGCAGCCCCGTAGGACAGGGGATATACGAGCAGTACTTC
CASSPVGQGIYEQYF
>-|TRBJ2-7|-|TRBV11-3
TGTGCCAGCAGCTTAGACCGGGACACCTACGAGCAGTACTTC
CASSLDRDTYEQYF
>-|TRBJ2-5|TRBD2|TRBV27
TGTGCCAGCAGGGCAAGATTAAGGCTAGCGGGGGGGCCGTGGTCTGAGACCCAGTACTTC
CASRARLRLAGGPWSETQYF
>-|TRBJ1-5|-|TRBV9
TGTGCCAGCAGCGGTGGGAGGACGGGTCAGCCCCAGCATTTT
CASSGGRTGQPQHF
>-|TRBJ2-7|-|TRBV6-5
TGTGCCAGCAGTTATCCGGGTACCCACGAGCAGTACTTC
CASSYPGTHEQYF